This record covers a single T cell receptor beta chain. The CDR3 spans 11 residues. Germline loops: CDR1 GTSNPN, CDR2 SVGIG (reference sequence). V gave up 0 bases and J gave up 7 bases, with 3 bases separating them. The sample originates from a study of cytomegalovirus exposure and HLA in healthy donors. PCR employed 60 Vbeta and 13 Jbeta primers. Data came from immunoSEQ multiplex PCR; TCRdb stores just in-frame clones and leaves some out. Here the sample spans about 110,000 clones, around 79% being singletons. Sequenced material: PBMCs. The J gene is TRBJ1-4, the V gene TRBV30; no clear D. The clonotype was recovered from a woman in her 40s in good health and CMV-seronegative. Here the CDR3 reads CAWSVSEKLFF. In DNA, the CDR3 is TGTGCCTGGAGTGTCTCTGAAAAACTGTTTTTT.